This T cell receptor (beta chain) was sequenced for a study of CD8 T cells in Susac syndrome (dated by TCRdb to the late 2010s). Looking at the study overall: Of the Susac syndrome patients who were sequenced, eight or nine were in clinical remission while 5 or 6 had clinically active disease. The study compared CD8+ T cell repertoire clonality among 12 healthy donors, approximately 14 Susac syndrome patients and some 16 multiple sclerosis patients. Whether CD8+ T cell activation and differentiation in Susac syndrome was antigen driven was tested using repertoire sequencing. At blood withdrawal, Susac syndrome patients were therapy-naive, treated with corticosteroids (with IVIg additionally given to some), or treated with IVIg alone.

RNA was extracted using the RNeasy kit, and about 0.45 to 1 ug of the RNA was reverse transcribed with random hexamers. The immunoSEQ multiplex PCR assay, covering 54 Vbeta and 13 Jbeta segments, was used to amplify TCR beta CDR3 regions. PCR amplification bias was corrected by using a synthetic template baseline for primer optimization and computational correction. As for how the authors treated the data: Only productive sequences were kept, with reads annotated to V, D and J genes according to IMGT and analyzed in immunoSEQ Analyzer. Clonality was calculated as one minus the Shannon entropy normalized by log2 of the number of productive unique sequences. For each patient and control, public and private clones were evaluated among the 100 most prevalent clones. Susac-specific clones were defined as absent from healthy and MS cohorts, 850 to 1,300 published viral clones and other ImmuneACCESS disease sequences. TCRdb took the public reads, trimmed them with fastp at Q25, ran MiXCR for clone calling and kept in-frame beta chains. Rows with one shared CDR3 protein collapse into an entry with the most common genes and DNA. The V and J calls were not made by the authors but by TCRdb's processing. The sample yields about 190,000 distinct CDR3 sequences; approximately 95% were counted once. The ten most abundant clones make up 0.16% of the sample.

On this clonotype itself: No cognate antigen has been identified for it. No per-base quality is available; no much larger clone lies one base away.

Points the paper makes about the study in general: Clonal expansion was seen in Susac syndrome CD8+ repertoires, peaking in CD8+ TEMRA cells and being greater in clinically active patients than in remitting ones. The study acknowledged that relatively few individuals were included in the TCR sequencing and HLA analysis. Some 15 and five Susac-specific public clones were found in the total CD8+ and CD8+ TEMRA repertoires, respectively.

The cysteine opens and the phenylalanine closes a CDR3 of 12 amino acids. Of all the DNA, just the CDR3 is kept, 36 bases in frame from base 1. For this chain, trimming is 5 bases at the V end and 8 bases at the J end, and the number of junction bases without a gene match is 4. CDR1 and CDR2 (DFQATT, SNEGSKA) derive from the germline V gene (reference sequence). Peripheral blood CD8+ and CD4+ T cells from healthy donors, Susac syndrome patients and multiple sclerosis patients were profiled by high-throughput TCR beta sequencing. Susac syndrome patients met recently defined diagnostic criteria for definite or probable disease. Bulk CD8+ and CD4+ T cells were purified by magnetic negative isolation, whereas CD8+ TEMRA cells were enriched by FACS. Blood was collected in EDTA tubes and processed within 24 hours, with PBMCs isolated through density gradient centrifugation. PBMCs intended for TCR sequencing were cryopreserved in liquid nitrogen and thawed later in a water bath at 37 degrees C. The sorted or isolated CD4+, CD8+ and CD8+ TEMRA cells reached a purity of at least 90%.

This clonotype originated in a human donor with Susac syndrome. Sequenced input: CD8+ T cells from PBMCs. The chain links TRBV20-1 with TRBJ2-3; a stretch of 10 junction bases matches TRBD2. The base sequence is TGCAGTGCTCCGCGACTAGCGGGTACGCAGTATTTT. This codes for CSAPRLAGTQYF.